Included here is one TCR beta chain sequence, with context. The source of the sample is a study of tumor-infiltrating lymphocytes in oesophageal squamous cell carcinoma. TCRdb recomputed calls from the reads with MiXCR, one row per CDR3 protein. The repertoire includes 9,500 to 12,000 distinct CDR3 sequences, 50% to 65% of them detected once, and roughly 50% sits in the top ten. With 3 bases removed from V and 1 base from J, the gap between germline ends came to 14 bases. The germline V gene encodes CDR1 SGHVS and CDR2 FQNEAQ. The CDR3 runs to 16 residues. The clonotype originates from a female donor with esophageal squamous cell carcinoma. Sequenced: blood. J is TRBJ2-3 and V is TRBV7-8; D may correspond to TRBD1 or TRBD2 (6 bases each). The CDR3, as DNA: TGTGCCAGCAGCTTCCTTGGAGGGGGTGGCACAGATACGCAGTATTTT. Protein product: CASSFLGGGGTDTQYF.